The clone carrying this TCR beta chain was seen repeatedly, ten times or more. Germline CDR1 and CDR2: WSHSY and SAAADI. CDR3 length: 14 amino acids. Trimming shortened V by 6 bases and J by 2 bases, and 11 bases separated the two germline ends. The TCRbeta library incorporated unique molecular identifiers. One entry per CDR3 protein, called by TCRdb with MiXCR from the PCR reads. The repertoire holds 400,000 to 550,000 distinct CDR3 sequences, with about 10% as singletons. These data originate in a study of T-cell reconstitution after alpha-beta-depleted transplantation in children. Sample: PBMCs, taken before TCRalphabeta/CD19-depleted stem cell transplant. V usage is TRBV10-2 and J usage is TRBJ1-3; D remains ambiguous. This receptor was obtained from a child aged 2 to 10 with inherited bone marrow failure, due to receive a stem cell transplant. The CDR3 here is CASSGVFPGNTIYF. CDR3 in DNA: TGCGCCAGCAGCGGGGTATTCCCTGGAAACACCATATATTTT.